The rows below give T cell receptor beta chains drawn from one sample of a study of response to subunit inactivated influenza vaccine. TCRdb itself ran the RT-PCR reads through MiXCR, one entry per CDR3 protein. The sample contains about 700,000 distinct CDR3 sequences, 14% of which appear only once. The input for sequencing was PBMCs from blood, taken 14 to 15 days before vaccination. Source of these receptors: a man aged 50-60 years who received an inactivated influenza vaccine. Each CDR3 is given with its conserved first and last residue. A D gene is named only where the DNA matches it firmly. Size is omitted from some rows. Given values are once, few, many or a class for expanded clones.

clone_size	d_call	v_call	j_call	cdr3_aa	cdr3_nt
many	NA	TRBV27	TRBJ2-5	CASSRGDQETQYF	TGTGCCAGCAGTCGCGGGGACCAAGAGACCCAGTACTTC
NA	NA	TRBV5-1	TRBJ2-7	CASSLSRDGIGEQYF	TGCGCCAGCAGCCTGAGCCGGGACGGCATAGGCGAGCAGTACTTC
NA	NA	TRBV24-1	TRBJ2-7	CATSDRLDYEQYF	TGTGCCACCAGTGATAGACTGGACTACGAGCAGTACTTC
many	NA	TRBV2	TRBJ2-5	CASSGEKTQYF	TGTGCCAGCAGCGGGGAGAAGACCCAGTACTTC
many	TRBD1	TRBV4-1	TRBJ1-1	CASNHPGQRNTEAFF	TGCGCCAGCAACCATCCGGGACAGAGGAACACTGAAGCTTTCTTT
NA	TRBD2	TRBV6-5	TRBJ2-7	CASSSGTSGRSEQYF	TGTGCCAGCAGTTCTGGGACTAGCGGGAGGAGCGAGCAGTACTTC
NA	TRBD1	TRBV28	TRBJ2-1	CASSFPTGGNSREQFF	TGTGCCAGCAGTTTCCCGACAGGGGGTAATTCACGTGAGCAGTTCTTC
NA	TRBD2	TRBV7-8	TRBJ2-7	CASSLGLSGNYEQYF	TGTGCCAGCAGCTTAGGCCTTAGCGGGAACTACGAGCAGTACTTC
few	TRBD2	TRBV7-9	TRBJ2-5	CASSPAGTTLGAQYF	TGTGCCAGCAGCCCCGCCGGGACTACCCTTGGGGCCCAGTACTTC
NA	TRBD1	TRBV9	TRBJ1-2	CASSGQGPFGYTF	TGTGCCAGCAGCGGACAGGGACCCTTTGGCTACACCTTC